This section outlines one T cell receptor beta chain sequence together with its context. Using immunoSEQ multiplex PCR, the repertoire was profiled, and TCRdb retains in-frame clones only, with some absent. The sample consists of tens of thousands of clones, around 93% of them appearing once. The sample is drawn from a study of T cell changes during pregnancy in multiple sclerosis. CDR3 size: 15 residues. Germline V gives CDR1 MNHNS, CDR2 SASEGT. V lost 4 bases and J 4 bases, leaving 11 bases between the germline ends. The TCR originated in a female donor in good health, enrolled as a control in a pregnancy study. The source was peripheral blood, collected in the second trimester of pregnancy. The chain uses TRBV6-1 and TRBJ1-6; D is undetermined. CDR3 in amino acids: CASSALTVYNSPLHF. The CDR3 DNA reads TGTGCCAGCAGTGCCCTGACTGTGTATAATTCACCCCTCCACTTT.